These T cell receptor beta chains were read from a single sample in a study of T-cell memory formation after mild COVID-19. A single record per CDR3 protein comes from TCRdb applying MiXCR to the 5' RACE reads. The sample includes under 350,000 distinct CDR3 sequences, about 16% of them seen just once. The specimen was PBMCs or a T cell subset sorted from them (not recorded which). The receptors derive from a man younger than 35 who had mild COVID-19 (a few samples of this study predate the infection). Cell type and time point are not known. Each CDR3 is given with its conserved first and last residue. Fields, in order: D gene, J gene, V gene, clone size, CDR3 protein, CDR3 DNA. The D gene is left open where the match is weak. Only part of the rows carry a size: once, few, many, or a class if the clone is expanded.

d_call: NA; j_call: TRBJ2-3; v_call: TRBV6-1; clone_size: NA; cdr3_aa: CASSEKGGYDTQYF; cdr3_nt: TGTGCCAGCAGTGAAAAGGGGGGCTATGATACGCAGTATTTT
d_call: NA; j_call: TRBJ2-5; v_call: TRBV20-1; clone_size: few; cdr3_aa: CSARVRPSWYQETQYF; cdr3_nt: TGCAGTGCTAGAGTTCGCCCTAGTTGGTACCAAGAGACCCAGTACTTC
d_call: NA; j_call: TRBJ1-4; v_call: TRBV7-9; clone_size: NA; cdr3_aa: CASSSSDGRDEKLFF; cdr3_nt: TGTGCCAGCAGCTCATCCGACGGGCGAGATGAAAAACTGTTTTTT
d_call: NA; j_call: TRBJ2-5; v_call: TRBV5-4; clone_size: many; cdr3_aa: CASSLGRVQETQYF; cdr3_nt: TGTGCCAGCAGCTTGGGTCGGGTCCAAGAGACCCAGTACTTC
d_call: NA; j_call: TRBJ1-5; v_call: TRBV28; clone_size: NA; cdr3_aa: CASSLGGGGLVQPQHF; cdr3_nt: TGTGCCAGCAGTCTGGGAGGCGGGGGGCTTGTTCAGCCCCAGCATTTT
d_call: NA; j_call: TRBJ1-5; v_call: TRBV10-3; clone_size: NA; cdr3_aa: CAISGLPGGNQPQHF; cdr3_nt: TGTGCCATCAGTGGCCTCCCCGGGGGGAATCAGCCCCAGCATTTT
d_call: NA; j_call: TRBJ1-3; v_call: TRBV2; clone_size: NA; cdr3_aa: CASSTDQLPSGNTIYF; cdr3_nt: TGTGCCAGCAGCACCGATCAACTCCCCTCTGGAAACACCATATATTTT
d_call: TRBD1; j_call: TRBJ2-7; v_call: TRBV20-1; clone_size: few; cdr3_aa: CSARDRRTGLATEQYF; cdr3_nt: TGCAGTGCTAGAGATCGCCGGACAGGCCTGGCTACCGAGCAGTACTTC
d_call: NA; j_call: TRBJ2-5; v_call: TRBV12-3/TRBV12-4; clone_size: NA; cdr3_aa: CASYDRFQETQYF; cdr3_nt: TGTGCCAGTTATGACAGGTTCCAAGAGACCCAGTACTTC
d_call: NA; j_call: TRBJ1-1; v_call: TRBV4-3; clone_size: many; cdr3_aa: CASSQRPLGTEAFF; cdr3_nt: TGCGCCAGCAGCCAGAGGCCGCTGGGCACTGAAGCTTTCTTT
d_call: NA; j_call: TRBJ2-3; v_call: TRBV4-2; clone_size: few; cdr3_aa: CASKGRPADTQYF; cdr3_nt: TGTGCCAGCAAAGGCAGGCCCGCAGATACGCAGTATTTT
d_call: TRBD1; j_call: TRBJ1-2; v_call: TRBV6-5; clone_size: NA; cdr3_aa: CASSPTGQAGYTF; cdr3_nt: TGTGCCAGCAGTCCGACAGGGCAGGCCGGCTACACCTTC
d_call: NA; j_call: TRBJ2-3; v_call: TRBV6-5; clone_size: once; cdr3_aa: CASSEQGGGPTDTQYF; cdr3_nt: TGTGCCAGCAGTGAACAGGGGGGGGGGCCCACAGATACGCAGTATTTT
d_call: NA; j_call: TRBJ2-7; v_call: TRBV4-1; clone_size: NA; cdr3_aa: CASSQPAGRFSSYEQYF; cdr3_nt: TGCGCCAGCAGCCAACCGGCGGGACGGTTTAGCTCCTACGAGCAGTACTTC
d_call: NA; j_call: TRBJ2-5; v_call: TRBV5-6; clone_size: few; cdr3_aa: CASARGEETQYF; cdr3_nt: TGTGCCAGCGCCAGGGGCGAAGAGACCCAGTACTTC
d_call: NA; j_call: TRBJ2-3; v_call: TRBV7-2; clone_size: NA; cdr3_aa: CASSPPGEDTQYF; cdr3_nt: TGTGCCAGCAGCCCGCCAGGGGAGGATACGCAGTATTTT
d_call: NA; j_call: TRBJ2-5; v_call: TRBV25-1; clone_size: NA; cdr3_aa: CASKGTPKETQYF; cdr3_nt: TGTGCCAGCAAAGGAACTCCTAAAGAGACCCAGTACTTC
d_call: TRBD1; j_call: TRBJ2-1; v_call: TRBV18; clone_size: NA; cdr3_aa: CASSFTGVDGEQFF; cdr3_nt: TGTGCCAGCTCGTTCACAGGGGTGGATGGTGAGCAGTTCTTC
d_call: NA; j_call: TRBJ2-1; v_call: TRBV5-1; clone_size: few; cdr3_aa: CASSLNLAFVSYNEQFF; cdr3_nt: TGCGCCAGCAGCTTGAATTTAGCGTTCGTCTCCTACAATGAGCAGTTCTTC
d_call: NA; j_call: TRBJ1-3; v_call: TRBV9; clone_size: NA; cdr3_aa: CASSKDRFSSGNTIYF; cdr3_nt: TGTGCCAGCAGCAAAGACAGGTTCTCCTCTGGAAACACCATATATTTT
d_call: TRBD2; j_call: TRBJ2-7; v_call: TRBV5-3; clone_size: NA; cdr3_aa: CARSSPLAGGAYEQYF; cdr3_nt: TGTGCCAGAAGCTCTCCCCTAGCGGGGGGGGCCTACGAGCAGTACTTC
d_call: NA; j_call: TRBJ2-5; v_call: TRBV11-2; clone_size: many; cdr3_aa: CASSRGAQETQYF; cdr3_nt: TGTGCCAGCAGCAGAGGGGCCCAAGAGACCCAGTACTTC
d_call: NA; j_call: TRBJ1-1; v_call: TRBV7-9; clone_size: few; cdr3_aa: CASSYPGRENTEAFF; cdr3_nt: TGTGCCAGCAGCTATCCGGGACGGGAGAACACTGAAGCTTTCTTT
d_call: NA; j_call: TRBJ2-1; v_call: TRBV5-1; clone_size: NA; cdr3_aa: CASSLGRTPSEQFF; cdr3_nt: TGCGCCAGCAGCTTGGGACGGACCCCAAGTGAGCAGTTCTTC
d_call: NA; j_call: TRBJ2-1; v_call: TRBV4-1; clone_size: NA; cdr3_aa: CASSQEDRENNEKFF; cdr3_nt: TGCGCCAGCAGCCAAGAAGACCGGGAGAACAATGAGAAGTTCTTC
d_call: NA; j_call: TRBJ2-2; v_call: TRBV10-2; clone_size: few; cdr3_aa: CASSEGGHDSANTGELFF; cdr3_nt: TGCGCCAGCAGTGAGGGCGGCCACGACTCTGCGAACACCGGGGAGCTGTTTTTT
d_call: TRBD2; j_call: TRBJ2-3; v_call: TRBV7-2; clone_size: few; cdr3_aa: CASRLSGGNTDTQYF; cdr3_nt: TGTGCCAGCAGACTTAGCGGGGGTAACACAGATACGCAGTATTTT
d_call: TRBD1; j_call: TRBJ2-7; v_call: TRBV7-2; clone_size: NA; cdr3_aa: CASSSKARDRIPTYEQYF; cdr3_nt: TGTGCCAGCAGCTCTAAGGCCCGGGACAGAATTCCAACCTACGAGCAGTACTTC
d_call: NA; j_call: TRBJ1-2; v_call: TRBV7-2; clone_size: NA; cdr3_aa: CASSLARDPGYGYTF; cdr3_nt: TGTGCCAGCAGCTTAGCGAGGGATCCCGGCTATGGCTACACCTTC